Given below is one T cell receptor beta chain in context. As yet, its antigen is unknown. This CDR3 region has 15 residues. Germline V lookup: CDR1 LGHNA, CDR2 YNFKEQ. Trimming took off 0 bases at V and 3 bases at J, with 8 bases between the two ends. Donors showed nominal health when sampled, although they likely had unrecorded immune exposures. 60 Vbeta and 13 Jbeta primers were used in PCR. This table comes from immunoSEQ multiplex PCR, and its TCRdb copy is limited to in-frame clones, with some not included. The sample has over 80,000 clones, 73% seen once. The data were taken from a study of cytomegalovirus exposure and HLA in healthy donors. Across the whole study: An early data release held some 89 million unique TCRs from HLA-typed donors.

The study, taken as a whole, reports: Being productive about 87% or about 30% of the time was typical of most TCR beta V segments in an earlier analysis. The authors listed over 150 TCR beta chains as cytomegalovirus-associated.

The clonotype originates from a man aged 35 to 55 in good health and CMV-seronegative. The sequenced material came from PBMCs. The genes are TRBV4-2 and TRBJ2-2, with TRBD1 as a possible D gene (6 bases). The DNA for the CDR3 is TGTGCCAGCAGCCAAGATGGACAGTACACCGGGGAGCTGTTTTTT. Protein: CASSQDGQYTGELFF.